This TCR beta chain was found in a study of preoperative IRX-2 immunotherapy in early breast cancer. The treatment: preoperative locoregional IRX-2 cytokine immunotherapy. Assay used: immunoSEQ multiplex PCR; TCRdb lists only in-frame clones, some missing. The table has about 28,000 clones, approximately 83% seen once. This clone was counted only a few times. The sample was gathered from a patient treated with IRX-2 immunotherapy. This sequence originates from a human donor with breast cancer.

This CDR3 is CASSLGGSNTEAFF. The CDR3 DNA is TGTGCCAGCAGCTTAGGAGGGTCGAACACTGAAGCTTTCTTT. V gene TRBV11-3 combines with J gene TRBJ1-1; D call uncertain. Germline assignment: CDR1 SGHNT and CDR2 YENEEA. The V gene lost 1 base and the J gene lost 1 base, with 7 bases spanning the gap. The CDR3 contains 14 residues.